This entry lists 32 T cell receptor beta chains sequenced from one sample in a study of T cells in Graves' hyperthyroidism and ophthalmopathy. TCR beta CDR3 region amplification was performed from RNA transcripts. During a first-round RT-PCR of the TCR CDR3, the HTBI primer set was used. TCRdb called the multiplex PCR reads again in MiXCR, with one record for every CDR3 protein. This sample has just under 750,000 distinct CDR3 sequences, with over 35% found just once. The sequencing input was blood. The receptors were sampled from a woman aged 40 to 50 with Graves' hyperthyroidism.

The table lists this clonotype with many counts. Written as DNA, the CDR3 is TGCGCCAGCAGTGGACAGGGGTACAGCTATGGCTACACCTTC. It translates to CASSGQGYSYGYTF. The rearrangement links TRBV10-2 to TRBJ1-2, with TRBD1 matching over 8 bases. CDR1 is WSHSY, CDR2 SAAADI, per germline. Germline trimming cut 4 bases from V and 4 bases from J; bases unmatched to any gene: 5. The CDR3 runs 14 residues.

This clonotype has at least ten counts. This chain links TRBV6-5 with TRBJ2-7, with D possibly being TRBD1 (6 bases). The germline gives CDR1 MNHEY, CDR2 SVGAGI. The V and J ends lost 6 bases and 5 bases respectively, with 14 bases between them. This CDR3 spans 13 amino acids. Here the CDR3 reads CASRKQGSDEQYF. CDR3 bases: TGTGCCAGCAGAAAACAGGGCTCAGACGAGCAGTACTTC.

Comment on this clonotype: The missing conserved phenylalanine or tryptophan at the end of this CDR3 makes a read error likely. The chain uses TRBV6-5 and TRBJ1-3; D is possibly TRBD1 (6 bases). CDR1 MNHEY and CDR2 SVGAGI come from the germline V gene. V lost 7 bases to trimming and J lost 3 bases, with 22 bases between them. The CDR3 consists of 17 residues. The CDR3 DNA sequence: TGTGCCAGCATCTACTTTCAAGCAGGGGAGGATGGAAACACCATATATTCT. This encodes CASIYFQAGEDGNTIYS.

Only a few counts were recorded for this clonotype. The chain is built from TRBV10-2 and TRBJ2-7, with 8 bases matching TRBD2. TRBJ2-1 matches the DNA end more closely, so the J call is doubtful. This CDR3 has 14 residues. Germline CDR1 and CDR2: WSHSY and SAAADI. The CDR3 region is CASRVSGIEGEQFF. The CDR3 nucleotides are TGCGCCAGCAGGGTTAGCGGGATTGAAGGAGAGCAGTTCTTC.

A note on this clonotype: Relative to the germline gene, one junction end is altered; a read error may explain this. V is TRBV5-4 and J is TRBJ1-1; D is uncertain. CDR3 size: 13 residues. Germline CDR1 SGHNT, CDR2 YYREEE (reference sequence). The CDR3 nucleotides read TGTGCCACCTTTTTGGGAATGAACGCTGAAGCTTTCTTT. Translating gives CATFLGMNAEAFF.

In this sample, this clonotype turned up many times. The chain links TRBV2 to TRBJ1-6; no definite D call. Germline CDR1 is SNHLY and CDR2 is FYNNEI. This CDR3 spans 14 amino acids. The V end was cut by 7 bases, the J end by 3 bases, with 10 bases between. The CDR3 DNA sequence: TGTGCCAGCACAGGCCGATTCTATAATTCACCCCTCCACTTT. Translated, it gives CASTGRFYNSPLHF.

The gene calls are TRBV5-4 and TRBJ1-4; D gene unclear. Germline V lookup: CDR1 SGHNT, CDR2 YYREEE (reference sequence). The CDR3 is made up of 13 amino acids. With 2 bases removed from V and 7 bases from J, the gap between germline ends came to 9 bases. This CDR3 is CASSLNTGEKLFF. The CDR3 DNA reads TGTGCCAGCAGCTTAAATACTGGTGAAAAACTGTTTTTT.

This CDR3 is CASSQGRARETQYF. Written as DNA, the CDR3 is TGTGCCAGCAGCCAGGGCCGGGCCCGGGAGACCCAGTACTTC. V and J are TRBV11-2 and TRBJ2-5; a possible D gene is TRBD1 (5 bases). The CDR3 spans 14 residues. The germline CDR1 and CDR2 sequences are SGHAT and FQNNGV. V was clipped by 5 bases and J by 5 bases, with 15 bases between them.

The V gene is TRBV7-9, the J gene TRBJ1-4; TRBD1 is a possible D gene (5 bases). Trimming stripped 5 bases from V and 4 bases from J, with 11 bases between. Germline V gene sequence: CDR1 SEHNR, CDR2 FQNEAQ (reference sequence). The CDR3 loop spans 14 amino acids. CDR3 nucleotide sequence: TGTGCCAGCAGCCACCGGGACGATAATGAAAAACTGTTTTTT. This sequence encodes CASSHRDDNEKLFF.

At least ten counts were recorded for this clonotype. The chain uses TRBV14 and TRBJ1-4, with 9 bases fitting TRBD1. The CDR3 totals 15 residues. The V and J ends lost 4 bases and 7 bases, in that order; junction bases with no gene match: 7. CDR1 and CDR2 (germline): SGHDN, FVKESK. The DNA of the CDR3 is TGTGCCAGCAGCCCCTCGGGACAGGGCGGTGAAAAACTGTTTTTT. Encoded protein: CASSPSGQGGEKLFF. The full variable domain, in which reference TRBV14 and TRBJ1-4 provide the parts outside the CDR3, is EAGVTQFPSHSVIEKGQTVTLRCDPISGHDNLYWYRRVMGKEIKFLLHFVKESKQDESGMPNNRFLAERTGGTYSTLKVQPAELEDSGVYFCASSPSGQGGEKLFFGSGTQLSVL.

This clonotype was counted at least ten times. This chain connects TRBV6-6 to TRBJ1-5; D is unclear. V was shortened by 7 bases and J by 0 bases, with 10 bases between the two germline ends. This CDR3 has 14 amino acids. Germline V CDR1 and CDR2: MNHNY, SVGAGI (reference sequence). The DNA for the CDR3 is TGTGCCAGCACCGTGTCAGTTAGCAATCAGCCCCAGCATTTT. Residues: CASTVSVSNQPQHF.

As to this clonotype: Possible read error: a much larger clone is one base away. Since no conserved phenylalanine or tryptophan closes the CDR3, a read error is the likely cause. CDR3 nucleotide sequence: TGTGCCAGTAGTCTTGGGACAGGGAGGGATCAGCCCCAGCATTCT. Its translation: CASSLGTGRDQPQHS. V is TRBV19 and J is TRBJ1-5, with 9 bases fitting TRBD1. The length of the CDR3 is 15 residues. Germline values: CDR1 LNHDA, CDR2 SQIVND (reference sequence). V shed 5 bases and J 5 bases; nucleotides not matched to a gene: 7.

This rearrangement joins TRBV10-3 to TRBJ2-7; D remains ambiguous. Trimming removed 2 bases at V and 2 bases at J, with 13 bases between. CDR3 size: 15 residues. Per the germline V gene, CDR1 is ENHRY and CDR2 is SYGVKD. The CDR3 DNA follows: TGTGCCATCAGTGAGGGGCTGGCGGAAACCTACGAGCAGTACTTC. Translation: CAISEGLAETYEQYF.

This clonotype was seen more than once but under ten times. The V gene is TRBV4-3, the J gene TRBJ1-6, with D uncertain. CDR3 size: 17 residues. Germline V gene sequence: CDR1 LGHNA, CDR2 YSLEER. V was trimmed by 0 bases and J by 9 bases, leaving 18 bases between them. CDR3 region: CASSQEAAAPVISPLHF. CDR3 coding DNA: TGCGCCAGCAGCCAAGAAGCGGCGGCTCCCGTTATTTCACCCCTCCACTTT.

Comments on this clonotype: A read error may be the cause here, since a much bigger clone is one base away. The V and J genes are TRBV7-2 and TRBJ2-7; D perhaps matches TRBD2 (6 bases). CDR1 and CDR2 (germline): SGHTA, FQGNSA. The CDR3 runs 15 residues. Trimming removed 4 bases from V and 2 bases from J, with 15 bases in between. This chain's CDR3 is CASSSAASETYEQYF. The CDR3 DNA reads as TGTGCCAGCAGCTCGGCGGCTAGCGAAACCTACGAGCAGTACTTC.

This clonotype was counted ten times or more. CDR3 sequence reads: CASSLVLGGLGSTEAFF. In DNA form, the CDR3 reads TGTGCCAGCAGCTTAGTCCTGGGAGGGCTTGGTTCCACTGAAGCTTTCTTT. This chain joins TRBV7-2 and TRBJ1-1; D is unresolved. The CDR3 totals 17 residues. CDR1 is SGHTA, CDR2 FQGNSA, per germline. Trimming took 1 base from V and 4 from J, leaving 19 bases between them.

This clonotype was counted ten times or more. Here the CDR3 reads CASSQSAGQTNQPQHF. CDR3 bases: TGTGCCAGCAGCCAGAGTGCGGGACAGACTAATCAGCCCCAGCATTTT. The rearrangement links TRBV7-8 to TRBJ1-5; 7 positions match TRBD1. The germline V gene encodes CDR1 SGHVS and CDR2 FQNEAQ. The CDR3 covers 16 residues. The trim removed 5 bases at V and 4 bases at J, leaving 11 bases unmatched.

To note about this clonotype: Germline and junction disagree at one end, which may indicate a read error. The chain uses TRBV11-2 and TRBJ2-6; maybe TRBD1 (5 bases). This CDR3 has 16 amino acids. Germline CDR1 reads SGHAT; CDR2 reads FQNNGV. CDR3 protein: CASSFDSGTGANVLTF. The CDR3 nucleotides are TGCGCCAGCAGCTTTGATTCAGGGACTGGGGCCAACGTCCTGACTTTC.

As for this clonotype: With a much larger clone just one base away, this may be a read error. This chain joins TRBV10-3 and TRBJ2-7; D tentatively reads TRBD1 or TRBD2 (5 bases each). This CDR3 region has 15 residues. Trimming took 4 bases from V and 1 from J, leaving 14 bases between them. CDR1 ENHRY and CDR2 SYGVKD come from the germline V gene. The CDR3 DNA reads TGTGCCATCAGTGCCTCCGGGACGGTGTCCTACGAGCAGTACTTC. It codes for CAISASGTVSYEQYF.

The table lists this clonotype with a few counts. The junction differs from germline at one of its ends, possibly a read error. The chain links TRBV12-3 or TRBV12-4 to TRBJ2-7; D might be TRBD2 (7 bases). This CDR3 region has 15 residues. The CDR3 is CASSLLGRGNNEQYF. The DNA for the CDR3 is TGTGCCAGTAGTTTATTGGGGAGGGGGAACAACGAGCAGTACTTC.

This rearrangement joins TRBV6-2 or TRBV6-3 to TRBJ2-7, with D perhaps TRBD1 or TRBD2 (5 bases each). The germline V and J ends were trimmed by 5 bases and 2 bases, with 19 bases remaining between them. CDR1 and CDR2 from the germline V gene are MNHEY and SVGEGT. CDR3 length: 16 residues. CDR3 protein: CASSGRQLPKTYEQYF. DNA for the CDR3: TGTGCCAGCAGTGGGAGACAGCTACCTAAGACCTACGAGCAGTACTTC.

The chain couples TRBV19 to TRBJ2-6; D unresolved. CDR1 LNHDA and CDR2 SQIVND come from the germline V gene (reference sequence). V shed 7 bases and J shed 5 bases, with 3 bases lying between them. The CDR3 covers 11 residues. In DNA, the CDR3 is TGTGCCAGTACCCGGGCCAACGTCCTGACTTTC. Amino acid sequence: CASTRANVLTF.

The genes are TRBV19 and TRBJ1-2; the D gene is possibly TRBD1 (5 bases). V was pared by 5 bases and J by 6 bases, with 16 bases between. CDR3 length: 14 amino acids. The germline V gene has CDR1 LNHDA and CDR2 SQIVND (reference sequence). The CDR3 DNA sequence: TGTGCCAGTAGTCCCGACGGGGGGGGAAATGGCTACACCTTC. The encoded protein is CASSPDGGGNGYTF.

At least ten counts were recorded for this clonotype. The chain employs TRBV10-3 and TRBJ2-6; 8 nucleotides match TRBD1. The CDR3 spans 16 residues. Trimming cost V 3 bases and J 2 bases; bases outside gene matches: 3. The germline gives CDR1 ENHRY, CDR2 SYGVKD. The CDR3 DNA is TGTGCCATCAGTGAATGGACAGGGACTGGGGCCAACGTCCTGACTTTC. Translated, it gives CAISEWTGTGANVLTF.

This clonotype came up many times. The chain uses TRBV5-6 and TRBJ1-5; D call uncertain. V was trimmed by 0 bases and J by 1 base, leaving 5 bases between them. Germline V lookup: CDR1 SGHDT, CDR2 YYEEEE. The CDR3 length is 14 residues. The CDR3 loop is CASSLGVSNQPQHF. The CDR3 nucleotides read TGTGCCAGCAGCTTGGGGGTGAGCAATCAGCCCCAGCATTTT. The full variable domain, in which reference TRBV5-6 and TRBJ1-5 provide the parts outside the CDR3, is DAGVTQSPTHLIKTRGQQVTLRCSPKSGHDTVSWYQQALGQGPQFIFQYYEEEERQRGNFPDRFSGHQFPNYSSELNVNALLLGDSALYLCASSLGVSNQPQHFGDGTRLSIL.

This clonotype was found many times. The chain has TRBV7-8 and TRBJ1-3; 7 bases match TRBD1. Trimming at V came to 5 bases and at J to 2 bases, leaving 6 bases not matched to a gene. CDR1 is SGHVS and CDR2 is FQNEAQ in the germline V gene. The CDR3 length is 15 residues. The CDR3 is CASSQTGDPGNTIYF. The CDR3 nucleotides read TGTGCCAGCAGCCAAACAGGGGACCCTGGAAACACCATATATTTT.

This clonotype was detected ten times or more. V gene TRBV24-1 combines with J gene TRBJ1-5, with D hard to call. Trimming pared 3 bases from V and 2 bases from J, leaving 1 base between. This CDR3 comprises 12 residues. The germline V gene has CDR1 KGHDR and CDR2 SFDVKD. CDR3 sequence: CATSDGNQPQHF. CDR3 DNA sequence: TGTGCCACCAGTGATGGCAATCAGCCCCAGCATTTT.

This clonotype was seen at least ten times. This chain links TRBV4-3 with TRBJ2-7, with TRBD1 identical over 7 bases. The CDR3 is 15 amino acids. The V and J ends lost 4 bases and 0 bases, in that order; junction bases with no gene match: 6. From germline, CDR1 is LGHNA and CDR2 YSLEER. The CDR3 DNA is TGCGCCAGCAGCCTTGGGACAGATTCCTCCTACGAGCAGTACTTC. This encodes CASSLGTDSSYEQYF.

The V gene is TRBV7-6, the J gene TRBJ2-7; TRBD1 agrees at 10 bases. Germline assignment: CDR1 SGHVS and CDR2 FNYEAQ. The V segment lost 6 bases and the J segment 0 bases; nucleotides outside the gene matches: 8. This CDR3 is 16 amino acids long. The CDR3 DNA reads as TGTGCCAGCAGTTACGGGGACAGGGGACTCTCCTACGAGCAGTACTTC. Protein product: CASSYGDRGLSYEQYF.

This clonotype was counted at least ten times. The chain is built from TRBV7-8 and TRBJ1-1; TRBD1 matches 7 bases. CDR1 and CDR2 from the germline V gene are SGHVS and FQNEAQ. After removal of 5 bases from V and 4 bases from J, the junction contained 4 bases not matched to a gene. The CDR3 is 13 residues long. CDR3 DNA sequence: TGTGCCAGCAGCGACGACAGGGCCACTGAAGCTTTCTTT. Translated: CASSDDRATEAFF.

This clonotype has a handful of counts. J is TRBJ1-4 and V is TRBV5-1, with 9 bases identical to TRBD1. In germline, CDR1 is SGHRS, CDR2 YFSETQ. The CDR3 is 14 residues long. After removal of 3 bases from V and 8 bases from J, the junction contained 5 bases not matched to a gene. The CDR3 bases are TGCGCCAGCAGCTCCGGGACAGGGTGGGAAAAACTGTTTTTT. This translates into CASSSGTGWEKLFF.

V and J are TRBV19 and TRBJ1-5; D call uncertain. Between the trimmed V and J ends, which lost 9 bases and 2 bases, there was a span of 17 bases. Germline values: CDR1 LNHDA, CDR2 SQIVND (reference sequence). This CDR3 region has 15 residues. CDR3 DNA: TGTGCCAGCAGTTCTTATCGGGGTCGCAATCAGCCCCAGCATTTT. Amino acid sequence: CASSSYRGRNQPQHF.